Listed below are T cell receptor beta chains from one sample, sequenced in a study of beta chain features in type 1 diabetes. Repertoires were generated with immunoSEQ multiplex PCR, while TCRdb's copy carries only in-frame clones and drops some. Altogether around 130,000 clones are present, 16% being singletons, with the ten largest covering approximately 2.2%. The sequenced sample was central memory CD4+ T cells from blood. The receptors shown here come from a man aged 30 to 45 with type 1 diabetes. Each CDR3 is given with its conserved first and last residue. The D gene is left open where the match is weak. Size is stated for part of the rows, as once, few or many counts, or as a class when the clone is expanded.

clone size	V gene	J gene	D gene	CDR3 protein	CDR3 DNA
many	TRBV7-9	TRBJ1-4	-	CASSLAATREKLFF	TGTGCCAGCAGCTTAGCGGCCACGAGGGAAAAACTGTTTTTT
few	TRBV7-2	TRBJ2-7	TRBD1	CASSVGYRGEQYF	TGTGCCAGCAGCGTTGGCTACAGGGGGGAGCAGTACTTC
few	TRBV6-6	TRBJ2-1	TRBD2	CASRRGGDYNEQFF	TGTGCCAGCCGCCGGGGGGGTGACTACAATGAGCAGTTCTTC
-	TRBV6-5	TRBJ2-7	-	CASSYDHTQYEQYF	TGTGCCAGCAGTTACGATCATACACAATACGAGCAGTACTTC
few	TRBV4-3	TRBJ2-3	TRBD1	CASSQGLQGAVADTQYF	TGCGCCAGCAGCCAAGGACTACAGGGGGCGGTGGCAGATACGCAGTATTTT
-	TRBV4-3	TRBJ1-2	-	CASSQVEGAGGYTF	TGCGCCAGCAGCCAAGTCGAAGGGGCGGGTGGCTACACCTTC
-	TRBV30	TRBJ1-2	-	CAWSMGMGYTF	TGTGCCTGGAGTATGGGAATGGGCTACACCTTC
-	TRBV10-3	TRBJ1-2	-	CAISVRGAQTNNYGYTF	TGTGCCATCAGCGTCCGCGGGGCCCAGACGAATAACTATGGCTACACCTTC
few	TRBV29-1	TRBJ1-2	-	CSVGQEANYGYTF	TGCAGCGTTGGCCAGGAAGCTAACTATGGCTACACCTTC
-	TRBV19	TRBJ2-4	TRBD1	CASSIEDRNIQYF	TGTGCCAGTAGTATTGAGGACAGGAACATTCAGTACTTC
few	TRBV11-2	TRBJ2-1	-	CASSLGVEQFF	TGTGCCAGCAGCTTAGGGGTCGAGCAGTTCTTC
-	TRBV4-3	TRBJ2-1	TRBD2	CASSPYVDGGGADEQFF	TGCGCCAGCAGCCCCTATGTCGATGGCGGGGGGGCCGATGAGCAGTTCTTC
-	TRBV7-9	TRBJ1-1	-	CASSPWDTNTEAFF	TGTGCCAGCAGCCCCTGGGACACGAACACTGAAGCTTTCTTT
few	TRBV7-9	TRBJ2-3	-	CASSSSTENTDTQYF	TGTGCCAGCAGCTCATCGACTGAAAACACAGATACGCAGTATTTT
-	TRBV30	TRBJ1-5	-	CAWSVSNQPQHF	TGTGCCTGGAGCGTGTCTAATCAGCCCCAGCATTTT
few	TRBV7-9	TRBJ2-3	TRBD1	CASSRPGTGDTDTQYF	TGTGCCAGCAGCCGACCCGGGACAGGGGACACAGATACGCAGTATTTT
-	TRBV29-1	TRBJ2-4	-	CSVAQGGIDIQYF	TGCAGCGTTGCACAGGGGGGGATAGACATTCAGTACTTC
-	TRBV20-1	TRBJ1-2	TRBD1	CSALQGNGYTF	TGCAGTGCCTTACAGGGGAACGGCTACACCTTC
-	TRBV20-1	TRBJ2-5	-	CSARKETQYF	TGCAGTGCTAGAAAAGAGACCCAGTACTTC
-	TRBV18	TRBJ1-2	TRBD1	CASSAQLDRDGYTF	TGTGCCAGCTCAGCGCAGCTAGACAGGGATGGCTACACCTTC
few	TRBV11-2	TRBJ1-1	TRBD1	CASSPRTGENTEAFF	TGTGCCAGCAGCCCCCGGACAGGGGAGAACACTGAAGCTTTCTTT
few	TRBV2	TRBJ1-2	-	CASSEQAYGYTF	TGTGCCAGCAGTGAACAGGCCTATGGCTACACCTTC
many	TRBV28	TRBJ1-1	-	CASTVRPGFNTEAFF	TGTGCCAGCACCGTGAGACCAGGGTTCAACACTGAAGCTTTCTTT
many	TRBV19	TRBJ2-1	-	CASNGIGTSSYNEQFF	TGTGCCAGTAACGGGATAGGGACAAGCTCCTACAATGAGCAGTTCTTC
few	TRBV29-1	TRBJ1-1	-	CSVDLEYTEAFF	TGCAGCGTTGATCTGGAGTACACTGAAGCTTTCTTT
few	TRBV29-1	TRBJ1-5	TRBD1	CSAVQGRDQPQHF	TGCAGCGCCGTACAGGGGAGGGATCAGCCCCAGCATTTT
few	TRBV10-3	TRBJ2-1	-	CAISLTGDNEQFF	TGTGCCATCAGTTTGACAGGAGACAATGAGCAGTTCTTC
few	TRBV5-4	TRBJ1-1	-	CASTSRKNTEAFF	TGTGCCAGCACCTCCCGGAAGAACACTGAAGCTTTCTTT
once	TRBV12-5	TRBJ2-1	TRBD1	CASAPGTGKGEQFF	TGTGCTAGTGCCCCCGGGACAGGGAAGGGTGAGCAGTTCTTC
-	TRBV9	TRBJ1-4	-	CASSVAAGGTNEKLFF	TGTGCCAGCAGCGTAGCTGCCGGAGGAACTAATGAAAAACTGTTTTTT
few	TRBV7-2	TRBJ2-5	-	CASSLEKETQYF	TGTGCCAGCAGCTTGGAAAAAGAGACCCAGTACTTC
-	TRBV14	TRBJ2-1	TRBD2	CASSRTSGLSYNEQFF	TGTGCCAGCAGCCGCACTAGCGGGCTATCCTACAATGAGCAGTTCTTC
-	TRBV5-1	TRBJ2-3	-	CASSLTGPDTQYF	TGCGCCAGCAGCTTAACGGGGCCAGATACGCAGTATTTT
-	TRBV14	TRBJ2-7	-	CASSQDRPRSYEQYF	TGTGCCAGCAGCCAAGACCGCCCACGGTCCTACGAGCAGTACTTC
few	TRBV28	TRBJ2-6	-	CASSQGQISGANVLTF	TGTGCCAGCAGTCAAGGACAGATATCTGGGGCCAACGTCCTGACTTTC
many	TRBV6-5	TRBJ2-3	-	CASSNSRPGTQYF	TGTGCCAGCAGCAATTCCCGGCCGGGGACGCAGTATTTT
-	TRBV5-1	TRBJ2-5	-	CASSLEGREREQYF	TGCGCCAGCAGCTTGGAAGGCAGGGAACGAGAGCAGTACTTC
-	TRBV5-1	TRBJ2-5	TRBD2	CASSPGLAGKETQYF	TGCGCCAGCAGCCCGGGACTAGCGGGGAAAGAGACCCAGTACTTC
-	TRBV2	TRBJ1-5	TRBD1	CASSWDRGAQPQHF	TGTGCCAGCAGTTGGGACAGGGGGGCTCAGCCCCAGCATTTT
few	TRBV28	TRBJ1-4	-	CASNRATNEKLFF	TGTGCCAGCAACAGGGCAACTAATGAAAAACTGTTTTTT
-	TRBV27	TRBJ2-7	-	CASSLRDAGYYEQYF	TGTGCCAGCAGTTTACGGGACGCCGGGTACTACGAGCAGTACTTC
few	TRBV29-1	TRBJ2-5	-	CSVGGETQYF	TGCAGCGTTGGAGGAGAGACCCAGTACTTC
few	TRBV18	TRBJ1-1	-	CASSPRGPEAFF	TGTGCCAGCTCACCACGTGGGCCTGAAGCTTTCTTT
few	TRBV7-2	TRBJ2-4	-	CASSLDGGRNIQYF	TGTGCCAGCAGCTTAGACGGCGGTCGAAACATTCAGTACTTC
-	TRBV2	TRBJ2-1	TRBD1	CASRTGGSYNEQFF	TGTGCCAGCCGGACAGGGGGCTCCTACAATGAGCAGTTCTTC
many	TRBV13	TRBJ2-1	-	CASSESGRTSYNEQFF	TGTGCCAGCAGCGAGAGCGGGCGAACCTCCTACAATGAGCAGTTCTTC
-	TRBV9	TRBJ2-1	TRBD2	CASSAGTSRMNEQFF	TGTGCCAGCAGCGCCGGGACTAGCAGGATGAATGAGCAGTTCTTC
few	TRBV2	TRBJ2-1	-	CASSITGTSYNEQFF	TGTGCCAGCAGTATCACAGGAACCTCCTACAATGAGCAGTTCTTC
-	TRBV6-5	TRBJ2-5	TRBD2	CASSYSSGGQETQYF	TGTGCCAGCAGTTACTCTAGCGGGGGTCAAGAGACCCAGTACTTC
-	TRBV7-2	TRBJ1-6	TRBD1	CASSLQGADSPLHF	TGTGCCAGCAGCTTACAGGGGGCGGATTCACCCCTCCACTTT
few	TRBV7-9	TRBJ1-2	-	CASSFLQSGYTF	TGTGCCAGCAGCTTTCTCCAGTCGGGCTACACCTTC
few	TRBV25-1	TRBJ2-1	TRBD1	CASSTNRGDEQFF	TGTGCCAGCAGTACAAACAGGGGAGATGAGCAGTTCTTC
-	TRBV9	TRBJ2-6	-	CASSVATGSGANVLTF	TGTGCCAGCAGCGTAGCGACCGGGTCTGGGGCCAACGTCCTGACTTTC